The following is a TCR beta chain sequence with its context. This clonotype was observed a few times. The antigen this receptor binds is unknown. Base qualities are missing; no much larger clone stands one base away. Sequencing was performed on an Illumina NovaSeq 6000. cDNA libraries for TCRalpha and TCRbeta were prepared by 5'RACE using constant-segment primers, with sample barcodes and unique molecular identifiers added. Trizol reagent was used to extract RNA from every sample. The libraries were amplified in two PCR steps, and the second step added a second sample barcode and Illumina TruSeq adapters. The libraries were sequenced on an Illumina NovaSeq using 2 x 150 bp paired-end reads. In the authors' own workflow: With migec v1.2.7, reads were demultiplexed and then collapsed into UMI-guided consensus sequences. Using mixcr v2.1.11, UMI consensuses were aligned to TRA and TRB V and J templates and then assembled into clonotypes. Expanded or contracted clonotypes were those called significant by both edgeR and NoisET, with noise models trained on biological replicates. For edgeR calls, a false discovery rate-adjusted p below 0.01 and a log2 fold-change threshold of 1 were applied. As an exploratory analysis of dynamics, PCA with hierarchical clustering was applied to max-normalized trajectories of the 1000 most abundant clonotypes. Separately sequenced CD4+ and CD8+ repertoires were used to assign a CD4 or CD8 phenotype to each responding clone. Starting from the raw public reads, TCRdb applied fastp trimming at Q25, assembled clones with MiXCR and retained in-frame beta chains. One record per CDR3 amino acid sequence lists the most common genes and DNA. TCRdb, not the authors, supplied the V and J calls. Across this sample there are around 300,000 distinct CDR3 sequences, with roughly an eighth seen only once. The ten largest clones take up under 25% of the sample.

Trimming removed 8 bases from V and 4 bases from J, leaving 11 bases between the germline ends. From a lookup of the germline V gene, CDR1 and CDR2 are SGHTA and FQGNSA. The CDR3 covers 12 residues, taking in both the cysteine and the phenylalanine. Kept here is only the CDR3 DNA, which spans 36 bases and is read in frame from base 1. The data belong to a study of T-cell memory formation after mild COVID-19 (dated by TCRdb to the early 2020s). Turning to the overall study: TCR sequence clusters from the two donors were largely donor specific. Longitudinal TCRalpha and TCRbeta repertoire sequencing tracked T-cell clones expanding and contracting after mild COVID-19 in two donors. The cohort comprised two young, previously healthy adult volunteers, one female and one male.

General findings and caveats noted by the study authors: Contracting CD4+ clones were found mainly in CM and EM memory subsets, while CD8+ clones were enriched in EMRA. Some responding clones were detected in pre-infection memory, suggesting pre-existing cross-reactive memory T cells joined the SARS-CoV-2 response. The study included only a couple of mild cases, and larger cohorts that include severe cases with pre-infection samples were judged to be necessary. Clones contracting from day 15 to 85 had balanced CD4/CD8 phenotypes, while a second wave expanding from day 15 to 37 was biased towards CD4+. The second-wave clones that peaked on day 37 were not confirmed to be SARS-CoV-2 specific.

Ficoll-Paque density gradient centrifugation was the method used to isolate PBMCs. The receptor chain draws on TRBV7-2 and TRBJ1-2; the D segment could be TRBD1, given 6 matching bases. The receptor comes from a man between 18 and 35 years old who had mild COVID-19 (a few samples of this study predate the infection). The sample titles of this study are shuffled in the database, so cell type and time point are left out; the donor was told from shared clones. Sample: PBMCs or a T cell subset sorted from them (not recorded which). The CDR3 protein: CASGTQAYGYTF. The sequence in DNA is TGTGCCAGCGGGACACAGGCCTATGGCTACACCTTC.